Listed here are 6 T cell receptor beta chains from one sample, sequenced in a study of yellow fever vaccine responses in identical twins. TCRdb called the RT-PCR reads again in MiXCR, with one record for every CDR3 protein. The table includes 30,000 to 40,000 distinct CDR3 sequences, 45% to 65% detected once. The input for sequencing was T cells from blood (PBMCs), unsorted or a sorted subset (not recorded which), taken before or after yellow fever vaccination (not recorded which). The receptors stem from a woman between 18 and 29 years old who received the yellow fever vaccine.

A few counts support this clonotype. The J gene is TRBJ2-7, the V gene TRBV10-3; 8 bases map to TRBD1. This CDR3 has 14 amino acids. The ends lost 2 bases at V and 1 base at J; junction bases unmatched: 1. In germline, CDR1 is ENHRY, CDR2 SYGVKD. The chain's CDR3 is CAISEDRGSYEQYF. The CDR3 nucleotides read TGTGCCATCAGTGAGGACAGGGGTTCCTACGAGCAGTACTTC.

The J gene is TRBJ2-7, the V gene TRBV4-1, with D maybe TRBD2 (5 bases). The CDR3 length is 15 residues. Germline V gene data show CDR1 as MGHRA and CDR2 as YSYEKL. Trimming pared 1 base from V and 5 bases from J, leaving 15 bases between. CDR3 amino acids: CASSQGRGSVDEQYF. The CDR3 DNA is TGCGCCAGCAGCCAAGGTCGTGGGAGTGTCGACGAGCAGTACTTC.

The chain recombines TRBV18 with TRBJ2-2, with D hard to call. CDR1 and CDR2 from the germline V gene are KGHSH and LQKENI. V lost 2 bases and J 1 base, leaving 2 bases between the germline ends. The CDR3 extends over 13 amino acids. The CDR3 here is CASSPGNTGELFF. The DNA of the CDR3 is TGTGCCAGCTCACCAGGGAACACCGGGGAGCTGTTTTTT.

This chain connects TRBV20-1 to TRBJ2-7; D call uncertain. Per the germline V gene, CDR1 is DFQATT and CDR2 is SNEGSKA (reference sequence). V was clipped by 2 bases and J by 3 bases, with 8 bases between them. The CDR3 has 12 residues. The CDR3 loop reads CSARKKGYEQYF. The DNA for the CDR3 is TGCAGTGCTAGAAAAAAGGGCTACGAGCAGTACTTC.

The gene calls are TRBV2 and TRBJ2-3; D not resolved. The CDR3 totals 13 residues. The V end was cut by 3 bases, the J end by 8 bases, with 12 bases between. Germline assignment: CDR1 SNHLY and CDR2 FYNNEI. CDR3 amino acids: CASSEVPGGTQYF. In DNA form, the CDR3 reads TGTGCCAGCAGTGAGGTCCCCGGCGGTACGCAGTATTTT.

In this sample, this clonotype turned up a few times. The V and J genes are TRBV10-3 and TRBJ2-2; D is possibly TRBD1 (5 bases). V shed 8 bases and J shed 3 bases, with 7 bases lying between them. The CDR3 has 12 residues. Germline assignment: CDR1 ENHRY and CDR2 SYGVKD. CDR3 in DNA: TGTGCCATCGGCAGGGACACCGGGGAGCTGTTTTTT. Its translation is CAIGRDTGELFF.